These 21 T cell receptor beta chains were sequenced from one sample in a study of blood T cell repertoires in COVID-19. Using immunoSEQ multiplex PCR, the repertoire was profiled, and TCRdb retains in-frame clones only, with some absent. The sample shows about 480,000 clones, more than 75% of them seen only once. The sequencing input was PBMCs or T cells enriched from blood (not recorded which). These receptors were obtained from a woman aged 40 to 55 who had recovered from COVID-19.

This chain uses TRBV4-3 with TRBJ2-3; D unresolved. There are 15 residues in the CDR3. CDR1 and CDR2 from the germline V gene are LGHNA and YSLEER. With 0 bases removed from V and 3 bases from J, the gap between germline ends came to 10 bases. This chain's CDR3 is CASSQDPLSTDTQYF. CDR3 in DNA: TGCGCCAGCAGCCAAGATCCTTTGAGTACAGATACGCAGTATTTT.

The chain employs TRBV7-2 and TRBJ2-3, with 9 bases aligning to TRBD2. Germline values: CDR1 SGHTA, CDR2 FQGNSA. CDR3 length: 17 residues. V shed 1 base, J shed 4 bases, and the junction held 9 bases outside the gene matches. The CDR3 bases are TGTGCCAGCAGCTTAGAGGAGGCTAGCGGGGAATCAGATACGCAGTATTTT. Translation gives CASSLEEASGESDTQYF.

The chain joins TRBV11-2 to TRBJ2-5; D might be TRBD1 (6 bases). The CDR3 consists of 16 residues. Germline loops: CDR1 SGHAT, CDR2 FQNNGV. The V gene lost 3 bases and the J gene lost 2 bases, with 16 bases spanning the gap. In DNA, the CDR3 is TGTGCCAGCAGCTTTAGGGGCCTGGGGGCACAAGAGACCCAGTACTTC. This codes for CASSFRGLGAQETQYF.

The CDR3 nucleotides are TGTGCCAGCAGCTTTTTTCCCGGGACAGGGAATGAAAAACTGTTTTTT. This translates into CASSFFPGTGNEKLFF. V usage is TRBV7-2 and J usage is TRBJ1-4; 9 nucleotides match TRBD1. V shed 3 bases, J shed 5 bases, and the junction held 7 bases outside the gene matches. Germline V gene lookup returns CDR1 SGHTA and CDR2 FQGNSA. CDR3 length: 16 residues.

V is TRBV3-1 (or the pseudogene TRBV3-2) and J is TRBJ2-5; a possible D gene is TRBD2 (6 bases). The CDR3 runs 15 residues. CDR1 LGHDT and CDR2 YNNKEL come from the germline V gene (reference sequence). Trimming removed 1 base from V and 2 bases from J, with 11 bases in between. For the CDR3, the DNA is TGTGCCAGCAGCCAAGGGGGAGGCGGACAAGAGACCCAGTACTTC. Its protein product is CASSQGGGGQETQYF.

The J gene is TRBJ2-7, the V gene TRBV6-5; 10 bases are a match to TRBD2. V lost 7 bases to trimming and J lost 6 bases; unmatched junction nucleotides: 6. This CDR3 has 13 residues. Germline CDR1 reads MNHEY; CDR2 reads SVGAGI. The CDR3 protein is CASNSGRSREQYF. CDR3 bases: TGTGCCAGCAATAGCGGGAGGTCCCGCGAGCAGTACTTC.

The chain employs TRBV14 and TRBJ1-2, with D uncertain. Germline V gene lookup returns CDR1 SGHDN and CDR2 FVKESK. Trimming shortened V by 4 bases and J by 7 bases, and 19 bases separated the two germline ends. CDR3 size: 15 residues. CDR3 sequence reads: CASSLLNDGLSGYTF. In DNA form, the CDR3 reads TGTGCCAGCAGCCTTCTAAACGACGGACTAAGTGGCTACACCTTC.

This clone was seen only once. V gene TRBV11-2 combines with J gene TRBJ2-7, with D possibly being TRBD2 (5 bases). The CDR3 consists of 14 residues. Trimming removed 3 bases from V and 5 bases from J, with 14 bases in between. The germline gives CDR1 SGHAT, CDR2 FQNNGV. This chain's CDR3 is CASSFEGEMDEQYF. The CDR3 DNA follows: TGTGCCAGCAGCTTCGAGGGAGAGATGGACGAGCAGTACTTC. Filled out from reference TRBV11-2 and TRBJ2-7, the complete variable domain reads EAGVAQSPRYKIIEKRQSVAFWCNPISGHATLYWYQQILGQGPKLLIQFQNNGVVDDSQLPKDRFSAERLKGVDSTLKIQPAKLEDSAVYLCASSFEGEMDEQYFGPGTRLTVT.

The CDR3 is CSARWEFHQHF. In DNA, the CDR3 is TGCAGTGCACGATGGGAGTTCCACCAGCATTTT. The chain couples TRBV20-1 to TRBJ1-5; D call uncertain. In germline, CDR1 is DFQATT, CDR2 SNEGSKA (reference sequence). V lost 6 bases to trimming and J lost 12 bases, with 15 bases between them. The length of the CDR3 is 11 residues.

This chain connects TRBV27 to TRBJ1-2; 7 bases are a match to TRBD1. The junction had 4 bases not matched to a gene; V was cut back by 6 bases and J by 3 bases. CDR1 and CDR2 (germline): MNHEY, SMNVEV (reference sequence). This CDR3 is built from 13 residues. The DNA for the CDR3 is TGTGCCAGCAGCACGACAGGGTACTATGGCTACACCTTC. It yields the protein CASSTTGYYGYTF.

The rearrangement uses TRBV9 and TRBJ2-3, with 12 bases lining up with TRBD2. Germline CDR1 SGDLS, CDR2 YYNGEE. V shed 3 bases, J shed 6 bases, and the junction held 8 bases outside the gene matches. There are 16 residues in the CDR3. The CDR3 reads CASSDQTSGSTDTQYF. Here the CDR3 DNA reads TGTGCCAGCAGCGACCAGACTAGCGGGAGTACGGATACGCAGTATTTT.

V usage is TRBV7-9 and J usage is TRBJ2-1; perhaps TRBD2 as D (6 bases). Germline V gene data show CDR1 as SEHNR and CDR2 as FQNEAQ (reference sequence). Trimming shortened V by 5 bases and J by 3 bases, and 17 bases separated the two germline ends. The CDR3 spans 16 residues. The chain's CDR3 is CASSHLGAGSYNEQFF. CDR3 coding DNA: TGTGCCAGCAGCCACCTCGGGGCGGGAAGCTACAATGAGCAGTTCTTC.

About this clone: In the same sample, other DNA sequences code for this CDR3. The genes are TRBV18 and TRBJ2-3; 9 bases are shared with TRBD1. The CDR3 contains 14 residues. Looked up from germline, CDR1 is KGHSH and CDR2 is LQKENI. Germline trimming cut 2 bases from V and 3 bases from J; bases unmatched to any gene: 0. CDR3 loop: CASSPGQGTDTQYF. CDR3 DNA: TGTGCCAGCTCACCAGGACAGGGGACAGATACGCAGTATTTT.

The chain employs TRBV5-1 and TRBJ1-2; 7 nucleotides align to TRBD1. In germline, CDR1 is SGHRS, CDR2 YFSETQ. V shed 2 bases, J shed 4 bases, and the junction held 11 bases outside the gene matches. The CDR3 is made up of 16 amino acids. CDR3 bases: TGCGCCAGCAGCTTAATTCGGGACAGCCAGACCTATGGCTACACCTTC. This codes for CASSLIRDSQTYGYTF. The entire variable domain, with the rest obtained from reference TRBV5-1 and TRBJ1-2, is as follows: KAGVTQTPRYLIKTRGQQVTLSCSPISGHRSVSWYQQTPGQGLQFLFEYFSETQRNKGNFPGRFSGRQFSNSRSEMNVSTLELGDSALYLCASSLIRDSQTYGYTFGSGTRLTVV.

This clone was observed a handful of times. CDR3 DNA sequence: TGTGCCATCCAGCTTAGATCATACCGGGAGGGCTATGGCTACACCTTC. Encoded protein: CAIQLRSYREGYGYTF. The V and J genes are TRBV7-9 and TRBJ1-2; D is ambiguous. V dropped 10 bases and J dropped 4 bases, with 25 bases sitting between them. The V gene's germline CDR1 is SEHNR and CDR2 FQNEAQ (reference sequence). The CDR3 covers 16 residues.

The CDR3 DNA sequence: TGTGCCAGCAGCTTAGGGCCGTCTGGAGAGGGGGACACTGAAGCTTTCTTT. This encodes CASSLGPSGEGDTEAFF. This chain joins TRBV11-3 and TRBJ1-1; D may be TRBD1 (6 bases). CDR3 length: 17 amino acids. The germline V gene encodes CDR1 SGHNT and CDR2 YENEEA. Deletions cut 1 base from V and 3 bases from J, with 18 bases between.

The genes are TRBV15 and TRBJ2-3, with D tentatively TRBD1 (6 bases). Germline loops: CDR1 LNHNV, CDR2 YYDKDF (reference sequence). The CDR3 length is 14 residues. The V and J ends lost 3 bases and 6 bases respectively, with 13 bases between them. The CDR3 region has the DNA TGTGCCACCAGCAGTGGGAACAGGGCGGATACGCAGTATTTT. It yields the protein CATSSGNRADTQYF.

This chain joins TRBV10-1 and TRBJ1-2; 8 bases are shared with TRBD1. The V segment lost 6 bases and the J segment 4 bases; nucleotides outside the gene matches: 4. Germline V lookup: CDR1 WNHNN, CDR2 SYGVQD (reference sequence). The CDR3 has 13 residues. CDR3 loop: CASSSGQGYGYTF. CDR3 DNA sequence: TGCGCCAGCAGCTCAGGACAGGGCTATGGCTACACCTTC.

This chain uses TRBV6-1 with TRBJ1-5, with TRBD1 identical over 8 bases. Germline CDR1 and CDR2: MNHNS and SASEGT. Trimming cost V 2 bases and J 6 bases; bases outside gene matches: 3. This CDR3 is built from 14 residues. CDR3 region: CASSERQGAQPQHF. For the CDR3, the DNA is TGTGCCAGCAGTGAACGGCAGGGGGCTCAGCCCCAGCATTTT.

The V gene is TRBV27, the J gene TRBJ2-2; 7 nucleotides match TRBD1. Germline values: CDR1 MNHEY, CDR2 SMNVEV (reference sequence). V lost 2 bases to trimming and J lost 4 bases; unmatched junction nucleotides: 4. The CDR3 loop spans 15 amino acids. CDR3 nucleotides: TGTGCCAGCAGTTTAGACAGGGCGAGCACCGGGGAGCTGTTTTTT. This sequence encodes CASSLDRASTGELFF.

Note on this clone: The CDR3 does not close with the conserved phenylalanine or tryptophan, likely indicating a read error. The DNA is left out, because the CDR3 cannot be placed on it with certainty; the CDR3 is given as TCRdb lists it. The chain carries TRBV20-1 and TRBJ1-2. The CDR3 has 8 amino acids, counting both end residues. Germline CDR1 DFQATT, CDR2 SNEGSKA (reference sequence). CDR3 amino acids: CSAGTGTL.